This T cell receptor beta chain was found in a study of T cells after yellow fever vaccination. General study results and limits: Primary-vaccination clones mostly resurfaced post-booster (nearly 97% CD4, roughly 90% CD8).

Production of TCR cDNA was by 5'RACE template switching, which also added a universal primer site and UMIs. TCRdb analysed the 5' RACE reads with MiXCR anew, one entry per CDR3 protein. The sample consists of about 160,000 distinct CDR3 sequences, around 7.2% of them appearing once. This clonotype was counted ten times or more. Its antigen is currently unknown. This material consisted of CD4+ T cells sorted from PBMCs, taken about 5 days after the first yellow fever vaccination. This sequence was found in a man younger than 30 who received the YFV17D yellow fever vaccine.

In nucleotides, the CDR3 is TGTGCCAGCTCACCACCGGGACTTTCGAGCTCCTACAATGAGCAGTTCTTC. Amino acids: CASSPPGLSSSYNEQFF. V is TRBV18 and J is TRBJ2-1; D possibly corresponds to TRBD2 (6 bases). Trimming removed 0 bases from V and 0 bases from J, with 12 bases in between. This CDR3 spans 17 amino acids. Germline CDR1 is KGHSH and CDR2 is LQKENI.